The 27 T cell receptor beta chains given below trace back to one sample, sequenced in a study of blood T cell repertoires in COVID-19. Profiling relied on immunoSEQ multiplex PCR, and the TCRdb table lists in-frame clones only, not all of them. Of 240,000 or so clones in the sample, 82% are singletons; the top ten hold under 15%. The sequencing input was peripheral blood. The receptors here all came from an older woman with active or convalescent COVID-19.

The V gene is TRBV5-8, the J gene TRBJ2-5; 7 bases fit TRBD1. V was clipped by 4 bases and J by 0 bases; unmatched bases: 3. In germline, CDR1 is SGHTS, CDR2 YDEGEE. CDR3 length: 14 amino acids. The CDR3 here is CASSRGTDQETQYF. The CDR3 nucleotides read TGTGCCAGCAGCCGTGGGACAGACCAAGAGACCCAGTACTTC.

The chain's CDR3 is CASSTGTPSNQPQHF. The DNA for the CDR3 is TGTGCCAGCAGCACCGGGACACCTAGCAATCAGCCCCAGCATTTT. This chain connects TRBV5-8 to TRBJ1-5, with D maybe TRBD1 (6 bases). The germline CDR1 and CDR2 sequences are SGHTS and YDEGEE. The V end lost 4 bases, the J end lost 0 bases, and 11 bases lay between the germline ends. The CDR3 loop spans 15 amino acids. The whole variable domain, remainder taken from reference TRBV5-8 and TRBJ1-5, is EAGVTQSPTHLIKTRGQQATLRCSPISGHTSVYWYQQALGLGLQFLLWYDEGEERNRGNFPPRFSGRQFPNYSSELNVNALELEDSALYLCASSTGTPSNQPQHFGDGTRLSIL.

The CDR3 here is CASSLQGENTEAFF. The CDR3 nucleotides are TGTGCCAGCTCACTCCAGGGGGAGAACACTGAAGCTTTCTTT. The chain joins TRBV18 to TRBJ1-1; TRBD1 aligns across 7 bases. Per germline, CDR1 KGHSH and CDR2 LQKENI. There are 14 residues in the CDR3. The ends lost 4 bases at V and 1 base at J; junction bases unmatched: 3.

The chain couples TRBV24-1 to TRBJ2-6; 8 nucleotides align to TRBD1. The V segment lost 7 bases and the J segment 2 bases; nucleotides outside the gene matches: 6. The CDR3 contains 16 residues. The germline V gene encodes CDR1 KGHDR and CDR2 SFDVKD. The CDR3 reads CATRGTGGTGANVLTF. CDR3 DNA sequence: TGTGCCACCAGGGGTACAGGGGGTACTGGGGCCAACGTCCTGACTTTC.

The chain has TRBV6-1 and TRBJ1-1; 9 nucleotides align to TRBD1. Germline V lookup: CDR1 MNHNS, CDR2 SASEGT. J was trimmed by 2 bases and V by 4 bases; bases with no gene match: 8. The CDR3 is 16 amino acids. The CDR3 DNA reads TGTGCCAGCAGTGCTTTACCGGGACAGGGAAACACTGAAGCTTTCTTT. Translated, it gives CASSALPGQGNTEAFF.

This clone occurred once. The chain combines TRBV30 with TRBJ1-3; D remains unclear. This CDR3 is built from 13 residues. Germline CDR1 is GTSNPN and CDR2 is SVGIG (reference sequence). For the CDR3, the DNA is TGTGCTTACGACACCATCTCTGGAAACACCATATATTTT. It codes for CAYDTISGNTIYF.

The V gene is TRBV6-5, the J gene TRBJ1-2; D remains unclear. V lost 5 bases to trimming and J lost 2 bases, with 9 bases between them. The CDR3 contains 13 residues. The germline V gene encodes CDR1 MNHEY and CDR2 SVGAGI. The CDR3: CASSIRLNYGYTF. As DNA, the CDR3 is TGTGCCAGCAGTATCAGGTTGAACTATGGCTACACCTTC.

J is TRBJ2-2 and V is TRBV10-3; TRBD1 matches 8 bases. The CDR3 runs 15 residues. J gave up 6 bases and V 4 bases, and 7 bases lay outside the gene matches. Per germline, CDR1 ENHRY and CDR2 SYGVKD. CDR3 region: CAISAPQTGAGELFF. CDR3 sequence (DNA): TGTGCCATCAGTGCCCCCCAGACAGGGGCCGGGGAGCTGTTTTTT.

This clone was detected only once. The V gene is TRBV6-5, the J gene TRBJ1-1, with D unresolved. This CDR3 contains 12 residues. The V gene lost 6 bases and the J gene lost 11 bases, with 16 bases spanning the gap. Germline V gives CDR1 MNHEY, CDR2 SVGAGI. DNA of the CDR3: TGTGCCAGCAGCAAGGGAGATTTTCTGGCTTTCTTT. Protein product: CASSKGDFLAFF.

For this clone: At one boundary the junction diverges from the germline segment, which might be a read error. This chain links TRBV13 with TRBJ1-2, with TRBD1 matching over 9 bases. Germline CDR1 is PRHDT and CDR2 is FYEKMQ (reference sequence). The CDR3 has 13 amino acids. CDR3 loop: CASSVGGDREAHF. DNA of the CDR3: TGTGCCAGCAGCGTAGGAGGGGACAGGGAGGCCCACTTC.

The chain uses TRBV19 and TRBJ2-7; possibly TRBD2 for D (6 bases). CDR1 is LNHDA, CDR2 SQIVND, per germline (reference sequence). The CDR3 has 14 residues. V was trimmed by 11 bases and J by 0 bases, leaving 17 bases between them. The CDR3: CAPRVRGSSYEQYF. The CDR3 coding sequence is TGTGCCCCTAGGGTACGGGGGAGCTCCTACGAGCAGTACTTC.

The V call is TRBV19, the J call TRBJ2-7; 9 nucleotides match TRBD1. V trimming: 4 bases; J trimming: 2 bases; junction bases outside the gene matches: 0. This CDR3 region has 13 residues. CDR1 is LNHDA and CDR2 is SQIVND in the germline V gene (reference sequence). CDR3 amino acids: CASSRQGAYEQYF. The CDR3 coding sequence is TGTGCCAGTAGTAGACAGGGGGCCTACGAGCAGTACTTC.

V usage is TRBV5-4 and J usage is TRBJ1-6, with 8 bases that match TRBD1. V lost 3 bases and J lost 7; bases outside the gene matches: 6. This CDR3 is built from 15 residues. The germline gives CDR1 SGHNT, CDR2 YYREEE (reference sequence). This chain's CDR3 is CASSSRDRPNSPLHF. DNA of the CDR3: TGTGCCAGCAGCTCCCGGGACAGGCCAAATTCACCCCTCCACTTT.

The rearrangement links TRBV5-1 to TRBJ1-2; D is uncertain. Germline V lookup: CDR1 SGHRS, CDR2 YFSETQ. The CDR3 has 14 amino acids. V shed 4 bases and J shed 4 bases, with 14 bases lying between them. CDR3 coding DNA: TGCGCCAGCAGCCCCACCCCAGAACCCTATGGCTACACCTTC. Translated, it gives CASSPTPEPYGYTF.

The chain is built from TRBV5-4 and TRBJ2-3, with TRBD2 matching 8 bases. The germline CDR1 and CDR2 sequences are SGHNT and YYREEE (reference sequence). V gave up 2 bases and J gave up 0 bases; unmatched junction bases: 5. The CDR3 length is 16 residues. CDR3 bases: TGTGCCAGCAGCTTTGCGCGGGGGGCCAGCACAGATACGCAGTATTTT. Protein product: CASSFARGASTDTQYF.

The genes are TRBV15 and TRBJ1-4; D not resolved. V shed 0 bases and J shed 5 bases, with 16 bases lying between them. Germline V gene sequence: CDR1 LNHNV, CDR2 YYDKDF (reference sequence). The CDR3 runs 17 residues. CDR3 in DNA: TGTGCCACCAGCAGAGATTCCGTCGGGAATTGGAATGAAAAACTGTTTTTT. Translating it yields CATSRDSVGNWNEKLFF.

This rearrangement joins TRBV7-6 to TRBJ2-3, with 10 bases lining up with TRBD2. V was clipped by 5 bases and J by 4 bases; unmatched bases: 9. Germline CDR1 reads SGHVS; CDR2 reads FNYEAQ. The CDR3 runs 16 residues. The CDR3 is CASSPQRGGVSDTQYF. In DNA, the CDR3 is TGTGCCAGCAGCCCCCAGCGGGGGGGCGTATCAGATACGCAGTATTTT.

V gene TRBV3-1 (or the pseudogene TRBV3-2) combines with J gene TRBJ1-2, with a possible D match to TRBD1 (5 bases). CDR1 LGHDT and CDR2 YNNKEL come from the germline V gene (reference sequence). Trimming left V 1 base short and J 5 bases short, with 8 bases between. This CDR3 spans 13 amino acids. CDR3: CASSQGTLYGYTF. Written as DNA, the CDR3 is TGTGCCAGCAGCCAAGGGACATTATATGGCTACACCTTC.

Remarks on this clone: This CDR3 is also generated by other DNA sequences in the sample. This sequence joins TRBV7-2 and TRBJ2-1; the match to TRBD2 covers 10 bases. Germline CDR1 and CDR2: SGHTA and FQGNSA. The CDR3 covers 15 residues. J gave up 4 bases and V 5 bases, and 5 bases lay outside the gene matches. The CDR3 DNA follows: TGTGCCAGCAGCGTTACTAGCGGGGAATACAATGAGCAGTTCTTC. Translated: CASSVTSGEYNEQFF.

The chain has TRBV19 and TRBJ2-5; TRBD2 agrees at 11 bases. This CDR3 is 15 amino acids long. Germline V gene data show CDR1 as LNHDA and CDR2 as SQIVND (reference sequence). V dropped 5 bases and J dropped 7; count of bases not matched to a gene: 9. The CDR3 spells CASSLSGLAAGTQYF. CDR3 in DNA: TGTGCCAGTAGTCTCTCGGGACTAGCGGCGGGGACCCAGTACTTC.

The rearrangement joins TRBV7-2 to TRBJ2-7; 8 nucleotides line up with TRBD2. The V segment lost 7 bases and the J segment 1 base; nucleotides outside the gene matches: 9. The CDR3 runs 15 residues. Germline loops: CDR1 SGHTA, CDR2 FQGNSA. As DNA, the CDR3 is TGTGCCAGCAATCCCGGGGGGGCTGGTTCCTACGAGCAGTACTTC. It is translated as CASNPGGAGSYEQYF. The full variable domain, with the rest looked up from reference TRBV7-2 and TRBJ2-7, is GAGVSQSPSNKVTEKGKDVELRCDPISGHTALYWYRQSLGQGLEFLIYFQGNSAPDKSGLPSDRFSAERTGGSVSTLTIQRTQQEDSAVYLCASNPGGAGSYEQYFGPGTRLTVT.

The rearrangement links TRBV7-9 to TRBJ2-5; TRBD2 agrees at 10 bases. V lost 5 bases and J lost 5; bases outside the gene matches: 11. Germline loops: CDR1 SEHNR, CDR2 FQNEAQ (reference sequence). The CDR3 covers 16 residues. The CDR3 DNA sequence: TGTGCCAGCAGCGGTCTAGCGGGGGCCCTACGGGAGACCCAGTACTTC. Translation gives CASSGLAGALRETQYF.

This clone was observed many times. V usage is TRBV30 and J usage is TRBJ1-6; D possibly corresponds to TRBD1 (6 bases). Trimming removed 3 bases at V and 5 bases at J, with 14 bases between. Germline V gene sequence: CDR1 GTSNPN, CDR2 SVGIG (reference sequence). This CDR3 spans 15 amino acids. This chain's CDR3 is CAWSNYRVHNSPLHF. The CDR3, as DNA: TGTGCCTGGAGCAACTACAGGGTCCATAATTCACCCCTCCACTTT.

This chain connects TRBV20-1 to TRBJ2-1; 7 bases map to TRBD2. After removal of 3 bases from V and 0 bases from J, the junction contained 11 bases not matched to a gene. The CDR3 consists of 17 residues. CDR1 and CDR2 (germline): DFQATT, SNEGSKA (reference sequence). DNA for the CDR3: TGCAGTGCTAGTCTCGGGACGGGGGGAACCTCCTACAATGAGCAGTTCTTC. This gives the protein CSASLGTGGTSYNEQFF.

The CDR3 nucleotides read TGTGCCAGTAGTAGGGGGACAGGGTTAACCTATGGCTACACCTTC. This sequence encodes CASSRGTGLTYGYTF. The rearrangement joins TRBV19 to TRBJ1-2; the match to TRBD1 covers 9 bases. Germline CDR1 LNHDA, CDR2 SQIVND (reference sequence). The trim removed 4 bases at V and 4 bases at J, leaving 7 bases unmatched. CDR3 size: 15 residues. Full variable domain (outside the CDR3, taken from reference TRBV19 and TRBJ1-2): DGGITQSPKYLFRKEGQNVTLSCEQNLNHDAMYWYRQDPGQGLRLIYYSQIVNDFQKGDIAEGYSVSREKKESFPLTVTSAQKNPTAFYLCASSRGTGLTYGYTFGSGTRLTVV.

This clone occurred a few times. The rearrangement uses TRBV10-3 and TRBJ1-5, with 9 bases identical to TRBD1. Germline trimming cut 8 bases from V and 4 bases from J; bases unmatched to any gene: 9. The length of the CDR3 is 15 residues. Germline V CDR1 and CDR2: ENHRY, SYGVKD. This CDR3 reads CAISTGDRANQPQHF. DNA of the CDR3: TGTGCCATCTCTACCGGGGACAGGGCTAATCAGCCCCAGCATTTT.

CDR3 amino acids: CASSLGDSNEKLFF. Here the CDR3 DNA reads TGTGCCAGCAGTTTGGGGGACAGTAATGAAAAACTGTTTTTT. V is TRBV28 and J is TRBJ1-4; 7 bases line up with TRBD1. The length of the CDR3 is 14 residues. V lost 3 bases, J lost 4 bases, and 2 bases stayed unmatched. CDR1 is MDHEN, CDR2 SYDVKM, per germline.